The 18 T cell receptor beta chains reported below all come from one sample, sequenced in a study of CD8+ T cells in alopecia areata (dated by TCRdb to the late 2010s). What this sample's time point label stands for: roughly 26 weeks on oral tofacitinib. The sample's treatment or condition label is to be understood as: oral pan-JAK inhibitor, 5-10 mg twice daily. Libraries came from the immunoSEQ multiplex PCR assay. RNA was extracted from all samples and reverse transcribed into cDNA as template for TCR sequencing. This immuneACCESS table, as held by TCRdb, lists in-frame sequences with V and J called but not all clones. Of the missing ones, under half trace to an unresolved V gene in checked studies; the others have no known cause. The sample contains approximately 280,000 clones, 55% to 75% of them found a single time. The ten largest clones add up to more than 1.5% of the sample. The sequenced sample was CD4+ T cells sorted from blood, obtained at week 24, from a patient treated with tofacitinib. The origin of the receptors is a human donor with alopecia areata.

The chain carries TRBV28 and TRBJ2-2; 10 bases fit TRBD2. The V gene end was trimmed by 5 bases and the J gene end by 7 bases; junction bases not matched to a gene: 13. Germline V CDR1 and CDR2: MDHEN, SYDVKM. The CDR3 sequence is 17 residues long. The CDR3 here is CASSPWASGGFGGELFF. CDR3 DNA sequence: TGTGCCAGCAGTCCATGGGCTAGCGGGGGTTTTGGCGGGGAGCTGTTTTTT.

The chain has TRBV9 and TRBJ2-1, with TRBD1 identical over 7 bases. CDR1 is SGDLS, CDR2 YYNGEE, per germline. V was clipped by 4 bases and J by 4 bases; unmatched bases: 8. This CDR3 is 15 amino acids long. The CDR3 here is CASSPTGQPYNEQFF. CDR3 sequence (DNA): TGTGCCAGCAGCCCCACGGGACAGCCGTACAATGAGCAGTTCTTC.

The chain joins TRBV30 to TRBJ1-2, with 9 bases lining up with TRBD1. The CDR3 contains 16 residues. V trimming: 1 base; J trimming: 7 bases; junction bases outside the gene matches: 13. Germline loops: CDR1 GTSNPN, CDR2 SVGIG (reference sequence). The CDR3 reads CAWSETGTGLISGYTF. CDR3 nucleotides: TGTGCCTGGAGTGAAACCGGGACAGGGTTAATAAGTGGCTACACCTTC.

The gene calls are TRBV6-1 and TRBJ2-5, with D possibly TRBD1 on 5 matching bases. Germline CDR1 reads MNHNS; CDR2 reads SASEGT. The germline V and J ends were trimmed by 4 bases and 4 bases, with 13 bases remaining between them. The CDR3 length is 14 residues. CDR3 region: CASSAGRTRETQYF. The CDR3 coding sequence is TGTGCCAGCAGTGCCGGACGGACAAGAGAGACCCAGTACTTC.

This clone has only a few counts. The chain uses TRBV11-2 and TRBJ2-2; D is unclear. V was cut by 5 bases and J by 6 bases, with 10 bases left in between. Germline values: CDR1 SGHAT, CDR2 FQNNGV. The CDR3 runs 13 residues. The CDR3 DNA reads as TGTGCCAGCAGCCCAGGACGGTCCGGGGAGCTGTTTTTT. Translation gives CASSPGRSGELFF.

This clone was seen more than once but under ten times. V is TRBV15 and J is TRBJ2-5, with TRBD2 matching over 10 bases. J gave up 0 bases and V 2 bases, and 0 bases lay outside the gene matches. From germline, CDR1 is LNHNV and CDR2 YYDKDF (reference sequence). This CDR3 has 15 residues. CDR3 sequence reads: CATSRLAGDQETQYF. The CDR3 bases are TGTGCCACCAGCAGACTAGCGGGGGACCAAGAGACCCAGTACTTC.

This chain uses TRBV9 with TRBJ1-6, with unresolved D. V dropped 5 bases and J dropped 0 bases, with 12 bases sitting between them. The germline V gene has CDR1 SGDLS and CDR2 YYNGEE. The CDR3 runs to 16 residues. The CDR3 reads CASSRGRSSYNSPLHF. Here the CDR3 DNA reads TGTGCCAGCAGTCGTGGACGGAGCTCCTATAATTCACCCCTCCACTTT.

The V and J genes are TRBV30 and TRBJ1-1; 7 positions agree with TRBD1. Unmatched junction bases numbered 5, after V lost 2 bases and J lost 5 bases. This CDR3 spans 13 amino acids. CDR1 GTSNPN and CDR2 SVGIG come from the germline V gene (reference sequence). The DNA of the CDR3 is TGTGCCTGGAGTCCCCAGGGGGGGACTGAAGCTTTCTTT. Translation gives CAWSPQGGTEAFF. Drawing the rest from reference TRBV30 and TRBJ1-1, the complete variable domain is SQTIHQWPATLVQPVGSPLSLECTVEGTSNPNLYWYRQAAGRGLQLLFYSVGIGQISSEVPQNLSASRPQDRQFILSSKKLLLSDSGFYLCAWSPQGGTEAFFGQGTRLTVV.

In this sample, this clone turned up a few times. The V gene is TRBV11-3, the J gene TRBJ1-2; 7 bases are a match to TRBD1. Looked up from germline, CDR1 is SGHNT and CDR2 is YENEEA. This CDR3 is built from 14 residues. V was pared by 6 bases and J by 5 bases, with 9 bases of the junction left unmatched. The CDR3 is CASRYRGMKYGYTF. Written as DNA, the CDR3 is TGTGCCAGCAGGTACAGGGGAATGAAGTATGGCTACACCTTC.

The genes are TRBV28 and TRBJ2-5; D ambiguous. Germline CDR1 and CDR2: MDHEN and SYDVKM. Trimming cost V 4 bases and J 0 bases, with 6 bases left between them. The CDR3 consists of 13 residues. The CDR3 nucleotides are TGTGCCAGCAGTTCCAGATACCAAGAGACCCAGTACTTC. This gives the protein CASSSRYQETQYF. Looking up the rest from reference TRBV28 and TRBJ2-5 gives the full variable domain: DVKVTQSSRYLVKRTGEKVFLECVQDMDHENMFWYRQDPGLGLRLIYFSYDVKMKEKGDIPEGYSVSREKKERFSLILESASTNQTSMYLCASSSRYQETQYFGPGTRLLVL.

The V gene is TRBV5-1, the J gene TRBJ1-2; D might be TRBD1 (6 bases). The CDR3 length is 14 residues. The ends were cut back, 0 bases at V and 5 bases at J, with 11 bases in the middle. Germline CDR1 reads SGHRS; CDR2 reads YFSETQ. CDR3 in amino acids: CASSLGDGQYGYTF. CDR3 bases: TGCGCCAGCAGCTTGGGGGACGGACAGTATGGCTACACCTTC.

In regard to this clone: One end of the junction varies from germline; a read error may be responsible. The chain is built from TRBV7-2 and TRBJ2-7; D ambiguous. Per germline, CDR1 SGHTA and CDR2 FQGNSA. The CDR3 is made up of 13 amino acids. For the CDR3, the DNA is TGTGCCAGCAGCGATTTTGGACGCTACAAGCAGTACTTC. Protein product: CASSDFGRYKQYF.

A single count supports this clone. The chain links TRBV4-1 to TRBJ2-5; a weak D match, TRBD1 (7 bases). The CDR3 is made up of 14 amino acids. The V gene's germline CDR1 is MGHRA and CDR2 YSYEKL. Deletions cut 4 bases from V and 5 bases from J, with 14 bases between. This chain's CDR3 is CASSPWTGGETQYF. CDR3 sequence (DNA): TGCGCCAGCAGCCCATGGACAGGAGGGGAGACCCAGTACTTC.

In its sample, this clone was seen once. The chain employs TRBV5-4 and TRBJ2-6, with unresolved D. The CDR3 sequence is 13 residues long. V was trimmed by 2 bases and J by 0 bases, leaving 0 bases between them. The germline V gene encodes CDR1 SGHNT and CDR2 YYREEE (reference sequence). CDR3 in amino acids: CASSFSGANVLTF. DNA for the CDR3: TGTGCCAGCAGCTTCTCTGGGGCCAACGTCCTGACTTTC.

The chain combines TRBV11-2 with TRBJ2-1, with D uncertain. Between the trimmed V and J ends, which lost 6 bases and 6 bases, there was a span of 15 bases. Germline CDR1 is SGHAT and CDR2 is FQNNGV. This CDR3 has 14 residues. CDR3 sequence: CASSRALPSNEQFF. The CDR3, as DNA: TGTGCCAGCAGTCGGGCCTTACCTTCCAATGAGCAGTTCTTC.

The chain combines TRBV29-1 with TRBJ2-2, with 7 bases lining up with TRBD1. J was trimmed by 0 bases and V by 6 bases; bases with no gene match: 7. Germline assignment: CDR1 SQVTM and CDR2 ANQGSEA. The CDR3 has 15 amino acids. CDR3 sequence reads: CSVLGTVANTGELFF. In DNA form, the CDR3 reads TGCAGCGTGCTCGGGACAGTTGCGAACACCGGGGAGCTGTTTTTT.

In this sample, this clone turned up a few times. The rearrangement joins TRBV7-9 to TRBJ2-5; TRBD1 agrees at 8 bases. Losses at the gene ends were 5 bases for V and 5 bases for J; bases not matched to a gene: 10. This CDR3 comprises 15 residues. Germline values: CDR1 SEHNR, CDR2 FQNEAQ (reference sequence). The chain's CDR3 is CASSRRTGIMETQYF. The DNA for the CDR3 is TGTGCCAGCAGCCGCCGGACAGGGATTATGGAGACCCAGTACTTC. Variable domain in full (rest from reference TRBV7-9 and TRBJ2-5): DTGVSQNPRHKITKRGQNVTFRCDPISEHNRLYWYRQTLGQGPEFLTYFQNEAQLEKSRLLSDRFSAERPKGSFSTLEIQRTEQGDSAMYLCASSRRTGIMETQYFGPGTRLLVL.

The chain couples TRBV29-1 to TRBJ2-5; D ambiguous. This CDR3 comprises 11 residues. CDR1 and CDR2 from the germline V gene are SQVTM and ANQGSEA. V was pared by 4 bases and J by 2 bases, with 5 bases between. CDR3 sequence: CSVAGQETQYF. CDR3 DNA sequence: TGCAGCGTTGCTGGGCAAGAGACCCAGTACTTC.